The 32 T cell receptor beta chains listed next were all sequenced from one sample in a study of blood T cell repertoires in COVID-19. Data came from immunoSEQ multiplex PCR; TCRdb stores just in-frame clones and leaves some out. The sample lists roughly 180,000 clones, about four fifths occurring once. What was sequenced was peripheral blood. The receptors here all came from a woman aged 60-70 years with COVID-19, enrolled during active disease.

The genes are TRBV7-9 and TRBJ1-1, with TRBD1 identical over 7 bases. Trimming cost V 5 bases and J 0 bases; bases outside gene matches: 9. The CDR3 has 16 residues. The germline V gene has CDR1 SEHNR and CDR2 FQNEAQ (reference sequence). The CDR3 spells CASSPGSRGMNTEAFF. Here the CDR3 DNA reads TGTGCCAGCAGCCCCGGCTCCAGGGGGATGAACACTGAAGCTTTCTTT.

The CDR3, as DNA: TGTGCCACCATGGACAGCGACGACACCATATATTTT. It yields the protein CATMDSDDTIYF. This chain joins TRBV6-6 and TRBJ1-3; tentatively, D is TRBD1 (6 bases). CDR1 is MNHNY, CDR2 SVGAGI, per germline (reference sequence). The CDR3 loop spans 12 amino acids. The V end lost 10 bases, the J end lost 8 bases, and 15 bases lay between the germline ends.

The J gene is TRBJ2-1, the V gene TRBV11-2, with 9 positions matching TRBD2. The CDR3 sequence is 16 residues long. V was clipped by 5 bases and J by 7 bases; unmatched bases: 12. Germline V gene data show CDR1 as SGHAT and CDR2 as FQNNGV. The CDR3 bases are TGTGCCAGCAGCCCCTTGTTTAGCGGGAGTGGGAATGAGCAGTTCTTC. Amino acids: CASSPLFSGSGNEQFF.

The genes are TRBV18 and TRBJ1-4; the match to TRBD1 covers 8 bases. The CDR3 spans 14 residues. The trim removed 3 bases at V and 10 bases at J, leaving 7 bases unmatched. Germline lookup yields CDR1 KGHSH and CDR2 LQKENI. CDR3 sequence: CASSPETGEVKLFF. The CDR3 nucleotides are TGTGCCAGCTCACCGGAGACAGGGGAGGTAAAACTGTTTTTT.

The chain carries TRBV15 and TRBJ2-7, with D perhaps matching TRBD2 (5 bases). The length of the CDR3 is 17 residues. Germline assignment: CDR1 LNHNV and CDR2 YYDKDF (reference sequence). The V end lost 0 bases, the J end lost 6 bases, and 21 bases lay between the germline ends. For the CDR3, the DNA is TGTGCCACCAGCAGAGATCGCGGGCGGTGGGGTTTTGGCGAGCAGTACTTC. Translating gives CATSRDRGRWGFGEQYF.

The gene calls are TRBV11-2 and TRBJ2-2, with 7 positions matching TRBD2. This CDR3 is built from 15 residues. Germline loops: CDR1 SGHAT, CDR2 FQNNGV. With V trimmed by 1 base and J by 5 bases, 4 bases remained unmatched. In nucleotides, the CDR3 is TGTGCCAGCAGCTTAGCCCCTAGCGGAACCGGGGAGCTGTTTTTT. Protein product: CASSLAPSGTGELFF. Looking up the rest from reference TRBV11-2 and TRBJ2-2 gives the full variable domain: EAGVAQSPRYKIIEKRQSVAFWCNPISGHATLYWYQQILGQGPKLLIQFQNNGVVDDSQLPKDRFSAERLKGVDSTLKIQPAKLEDSAVYLCASSLAPSGTGELFFGEGSRLTVL.

The chain is built from TRBV18 and TRBJ2-1, with TRBD2 matching over 9 bases. Germline loops: CDR1 KGHSH, CDR2 LQKENI. The CDR3 totals 17 residues. The V segment lost 1 base and the J segment 5 bases; nucleotides outside the gene matches: 9. The CDR3 DNA reads as TGTGCCAGCTCACCACTAGCGGGAGCGCCCCCCCACAATGAGCAGTTCTTC. It is translated as CASSPLAGAPPHNEQFF.

This chain connects TRBV6-1 to TRBJ1-5, with D perhaps matching TRBD1 (5 bases). CDR3 size: 13 residues. V was shortened by 3 bases and J by 3 bases, with 6 bases between the two germline ends. Germline CDR1 and CDR2: MNHNS and SASEGT. As DNA, the CDR3 is TGTGCCAGCAGTGACAGGGTCAATCAGCCCCAGCATTTT. It encodes CASSDRVNQPQHF.

This chain links TRBV7-2 with TRBJ2-5, with D possibly matching TRBD2 (7 bases). The CDR3 is 14 residues long. Trimming removed 5 bases at V and 5 bases at J, with 15 bases between. CDR1 is SGHTA, CDR2 FQGNSA, per germline. CDR3 DNA: TGTGCCAGCAGCCTACTAGCGAGGGGGGAGACCCAGTACTTC. This translates into CASSLLARGETQYF.

The V and J genes are TRBV7-2 and TRBJ2-7, with 10 bases fitting TRBD1. Trimming cost V 5 bases and J 7 bases; bases outside gene matches: 11. The CDR3 is made up of 15 amino acids. CDR1 SGHTA and CDR2 FQGNSA come from the germline V gene. This CDR3 reads CASSGSGTGVREQYF. Here the CDR3 DNA reads TGTGCCAGCAGCGGGTCCGGGACAGGGGTGCGAGAGCAGTACTTC. The whole variable domain, remainder taken from reference TRBV7-2 and TRBJ2-7, is GAGVSQSPSNKVTEKGKDVELRCDPISGHTALYWYRQSLGQGLEFLIYFQGNSAPDKSGLPSDRFSAERTGGSVSTLTIQRTQQEDSAVYLCASSGSGTGVREQYFGPGTRLTVT.

The chain joins TRBV23-1 to TRBJ1-1; weak D call: TRBD1 (5 bases). TRBV23-1 has ORF status, its function being uncertain. Trimming left V 4 bases short and J 0 bases short, with 12 bases between. The CDR3 covers 15 residues. This chain's CDR3 is CASSPSTDMNTEAFF. For the CDR3, the DNA is TGCGCCAGCAGTCCCTCGACAGACATGAACACTGAAGCTTTCTTT.

Written as DNA, the CDR3 is TGTGCCAGCAGTGTAACAGGGGGCTTGGAGCAGTTCTTC. Translated: CASSVTGGLEQFF. The V and J genes are TRBV2 and TRBJ2-1; 9 nucleotides match TRBD1. CDR3 length: 13 residues. The germline V gene encodes CDR1 SNHLY and CDR2 FYNNEI. V dropped 4 bases and J dropped 10; count of bases not matched to a gene: 5.

The chain joins TRBV7-2 to TRBJ1-1; 8 bases are a match to TRBD1. J lost 5 bases, V lost 4 bases, and 6 bases had no gene match. This CDR3 contains 14 residues. Looked up from germline, CDR1 is SGHTA and CDR2 is FQGNSA. CDR3 sequence (DNA): TGTGCCAGCAGCTCCGACAGGGGAGTTACTGAAGCTTTCTTT. Translated, it gives CASSSDRGVTEAFF.

V and J are TRBV9 and TRBJ2-7; D possibly corresponds to TRBD1 (6 bases). Germline assignment: CDR1 SGDLS and CDR2 YYNGEE. This CDR3 is 15 amino acids long. Trimming cost V 0 bases and J 2 bases, with 12 bases left between them. CDR3 protein: CASSVGAGEAYEQYF. CDR3 DNA: TGTGCCAGCAGCGTAGGGGCAGGGGAAGCCTACGAGCAGTACTTC.

This chain connects TRBV28 to TRBJ2-5; perhaps TRBD2 as D (6 bases). Germline CDR1 is MDHEN and CDR2 is SYDVKM. Trimming pared 3 bases from V and 2 bases from J, leaving 22 bases between. The CDR3 length is 18 residues. The CDR3 sequence: CASSFGGTTPDQQETQYF. The DNA of the CDR3 is TGTGCCAGCAGTTTTGGGGGGACCACCCCGGACCAACAAGAGACCCAGTACTTC.

J is TRBJ2-3 and V is TRBV5-1; the D gene is possibly TRBD1 (5 bases). The CDR3 runs 14 residues. Trimming left V 0 bases short and J 0 bases short, with 5 bases between. CDR1 and CDR2 (germline): SGHRS, YFSETQ. CDR3 loop: CASSLGQSTDTQYF. CDR3 coding DNA: TGCGCCAGCAGCTTGGGACAGAGCACAGATACGCAGTATTTT.

This sequence joins TRBV20-1 and TRBJ2-5; 8 bases agree with TRBD2. This CDR3 spans 14 amino acids. Germline V lookup: CDR1 DFQATT, CDR2 SNEGSKA (reference sequence). V was pared by 3 bases and J by 2 bases, with 5 bases of the junction left unmatched. The CDR3: CSASHGGGQETQYF. The CDR3 DNA sequence: TGCAGTGCTAGTCACGGGGGGGGGCAAGAGACCCAGTACTTC.

The rearrangement joins TRBV2 to TRBJ2-1, with 8 bases lining up with TRBD2. CDR1 is SNHLY and CDR2 is FYNNEI in the germline V gene. Unmatched junction bases numbered 7, after V lost 5 bases and J lost 4 bases. CDR3 length equals 15 residues. CDR3 coding DNA: TGTGCCAGCAGTATATCGGGGGGGTGGTACAATGAGCAGTTCTTC. Amino acid sequence: CASSISGGWYNEQFF.

The V and J genes are TRBV7-9 and TRBJ2-2; 12 nucleotides agree with TRBD2. This CDR3 comprises 16 residues. V dropped 5 bases and J dropped 7; count of bases not matched to a gene: 8. Germline V lookup: CDR1 SEHNR, CDR2 FQNEAQ (reference sequence). The CDR3 protein is CASSATSGRRDGELFF. DNA of the CDR3: TGTGCCAGCAGCGCCACTAGCGGGAGGCGGGACGGGGAGCTGTTTTTT. Based on the CDR3 plus reference TRBV7-9 and TRBJ2-2, the full variable domain is DTGVSQNPRHKITKRGQNVTFRCDPISEHNRLYWYRQTLGQGPEFLTYFQNEAQLEKSRLLSDRFSAERPKGSFSTLEIQRTEQGDSAMYLCASSATSGRRDGELFFGEGSRLTVL.

J is TRBJ2-1 and V is TRBV7-6; 8 bases match TRBD2. Losses at the gene ends were 4 bases for V and 8 bases for J; bases not matched to a gene: 10. This CDR3 contains 15 residues. Germline assignment: CDR1 SGHVS and CDR2 FNYEAQ. CDR3 in amino acids: CASSSPGLGSYEQFF. The CDR3 nucleotides are TGTGCCAGCAGCTCGCCGGGACTAGGATCATATGAGCAGTTCTTC.

This rearrangement joins TRBV30 to TRBJ1-2, with 7 bases fitting TRBD1. In germline, CDR1 is GTSNPN, CDR2 SVGIG (reference sequence). After removal of 4 bases from V and 6 bases from J, the junction contained 8 bases not matched to a gene. The CDR3 is made up of 13 amino acids. For the CDR3, the DNA is TGTGCCTGGATCAGCGACAGGGCCCATGGCTACACCTTC. Amino acid sequence: CAWISDRAHGYTF.

The chain uses TRBV28 and TRBJ1-1; 9 positions agree with TRBD1. This CDR3 contains 14 residues. Germline CDR1 and CDR2: MDHEN and SYDVKM. V lost 4 bases and J lost 2; bases outside the gene matches: 2. In nucleotides, the CDR3 is TGTGCCAGCAGTTACAGGGGGCTAAACACTGAAGCTTTCTTT. It codes for CASSYRGLNTEAFF.

This clone occurred once. The J gene is TRBJ2-7, the V gene TRBV6-6; 9 bases match TRBD1. V shed 6 bases and J 3 bases; nucleotides not matched to a gene: 9. The germline V gene has CDR1 MNHNY and CDR2 SVGAGI (reference sequence). This CDR3 is 15 amino acids long. CDR3 sequence reads: CASRLSGQGNYEQYF. CDR3 coding DNA: TGTGCCAGCAGGCTCTCGGGACAGGGAAACTACGAGCAGTACTTC.

In nucleotides, the CDR3 is TGTGCCAGTAGCGGACTAAATTCACCCCTCCACTTT. Translating it yields CASSGLNSPLHF. The rearrangement joins TRBV19 to TRBJ1-6; D is uncertain. The CDR3 runs 12 residues. Germline CDR1 LNHDA, CDR2 SQIVND (reference sequence). Trimming cost V 6 bases and J 7 bases, with 7 bases left between them.

The chain is built from TRBV9 and TRBJ2-3; D may be TRBD1 (6 bases). The length of the CDR3 is 16 residues. Germline CDR1 is SGDLS and CDR2 is YYNGEE. V shed 0 bases and J shed 2 bases, with 13 bases lying between them. CDR3 in DNA: TGTGCCAGCAGCGTAGTAAGGACAGCTTACACAGATACGCAGTATTTT. Its protein product is CASSVVRTAYTDTQYF.

The chain uses TRBV13 and TRBJ2-1, with TRBD2 matching 14 bases. Germline lookup yields CDR1 PRHDT and CDR2 FYEKMQ (reference sequence). The CDR3 spans 19 residues. The trim removed 0 bases at V and 7 bases at J, leaving 11 bases unmatched. This CDR3 is CASSLGQMGLAGAGNEQFF. CDR3 nucleotide sequence: TGTGCCAGCAGCTTAGGGCAGATGGGACTAGCGGGAGCGGGGAATGAGCAGTTCTTC.

This chain connects TRBV14 to TRBJ1-2; TRBD1 is a possible D gene (5 bases). Germline lookup yields CDR1 SGHDN and CDR2 FVKESK. This CDR3 comprises 14 residues. The V end was cut by 0 bases, the J end by 4 bases, with 9 bases between. The CDR3 sequence: CASSQDGGSYGYTF. For the CDR3, the DNA is TGTGCCAGCAGCCAAGACGGGGGGAGCTATGGCTACACCTTC.

The V and J genes are TRBV9 and TRBJ1-1; 7 bases are a match to TRBD1. The ends lost 5 bases at V and 4 bases at J; junction bases unmatched: 5. Germline V gene sequence: CDR1 SGDLS, CDR2 YYNGEE. The CDR3 covers 13 residues. The CDR3 here is CASSPAGGTEAFF. The CDR3 nucleotides are TGTGCCAGCAGTCCCGCAGGGGGCACTGAAGCTTTCTTT.

The chain is built from TRBV5-1 and TRBJ2-4, with TRBD2 as a possible D gene (6 bases). V was trimmed by 10 bases and J by 3 bases, leaving 17 bases between them. Germline loops: CDR1 SGHRS, CDR2 YFSETQ. The CDR3 totals 14 residues. CDR3 DNA sequence: TGCGCCGGACCGGGACTCTTTAGCAAAAACATTCAGTACTTC. Protein product: CAGPGLFSKNIQYF.

This chain connects TRBV7-9 to TRBJ2-3; 9 bases agree with TRBD1. CDR1 and CDR2 (germline): SEHNR, FQNEAQ (reference sequence). The CDR3 contains 16 residues. J gave up 8 bases and V 5 bases, and 14 bases lay outside the gene matches. The DNA for the CDR3 is TGTGCCAGCAGCCGTCCTCAACAGGGGGCTGGGGCTACGCAGTATTTT. It specifies CASSRPQQGAGATQYF.

This clone was picked up a small number of times. The chain couples TRBV10-3 to TRBJ2-1; 10 bases map to TRBD1. The junction had 3 bases not matched to a gene; V was cut back by 6 bases and J by 1 base. CDR1 and CDR2 from the germline V gene are ENHRY and SYGVKD. The CDR3 consists of 15 residues. The CDR3 sequence: CAIRTGQGSYNEQFF. The CDR3 DNA sequence: TGTGCCATCAGAACGGGACAGGGGTCCTACAATGAGCAGTTCTTC.

The chain combines TRBV9 with TRBJ2-2; D call uncertain. The CDR3 runs 13 residues. From germline, CDR1 is SGDLS and CDR2 YYNGEE. The V and J ends lost 3 bases and 7 bases respectively, with 10 bases between them. Written as DNA, the CDR3 is TGTGCCAGCAGCGCCCCCCCCATCGGGGAGCTGTTTTTT. It yields the protein CASSAPPIGELFF.